The rows below give T cell receptor beta chains drawn from one sample of a study of shared clonotypes between healthy human individuals. Only in-frame clones appear in the TCRdb table, and some are missing; sequencing was by immunoSEQ multiplex PCR. The sample includes over 2 million clones, 90% to 95% seen only once; the top ten take 0.1% to 0.15%. The specimen sequenced was naive CD4+ T cells sorted from blood. The receptors were gathered from a young man in good health. The CDR3 runs from the conserved cysteine through the conserved F or W. The D gene is left open where the match is weak.

TRBD1	TRBV2	CASRRDSGGNQPQHF
.	TRBV30	CAWSATGKYSYEQYF
TRBD1	TRBV10-3	CAIGGQINTGELFF
.	TRBV5-1	CASSLVTTGELFF
.	TRBV5-6	CASSLGGPGELFF
.	TRBV21-1	CAGSKDGGDTTDTQYF
TRBD1	TRBV7-9	CASSIRQGAFTTSNTEAFF
.	TRBV6-5	CASSYPQATEAFF
.	TRBV11-3	CASSPGLFTDTQYF
TRBD1	TRBV30	CAGTGSSGANVLTF
TRBD2	TRBV4-1	CASSQDPGEGPYEQYF